The 3 T cell receptor beta chains presented below share a single source sample, sequenced in a study of shared clonotypes between healthy human individuals. Libraries were prepared by immunoSEQ multiplex PCR; TCRdb keeps only in-frame clonotypes and omits some of them. The sample consists of about 1.9 million clones, 90% to 95% of them appearing once. Only CD45RO-negative cells positively selected for CCR7 counted as naive CD8 cells, so terminally differentiated effector memory CD45RA+ cells were excluded. Material for sequencing was naive CD8+ T cells from PBMCs. These receptors came from a man aged 18 to 35 in good health. Some clones in this sample may be carry-over from other donors' samples.

V is TRBV9 and J is TRBJ2-3; D not certain. CDR1 and CDR2 (germline): SGDLS, YYNGEE. The CDR3 spans 14 residues. Trimming shortened V by 3 bases and J by 2 bases, and 10 bases separated the two germline ends. Here the CDR3 DNA reads TGTGCCAGCAGCGCTTTGGGGAACACAGATACGCAGTATTTT. This codes for CASSALGNTDTQYF.

For this clone: No conserved phenylalanine or tryptophan ends this CDR3, so it is likely a read error. The DNA is left out, because the CDR3 cannot be placed on it with certainty; the CDR3 is given as TCRdb lists it. The chain has TRBV5-6 and TRBJ1-6; the tabulated D call, TRBD1, remains unverified against the DNA. The germline V gene encodes CDR1 SGHDT and CDR2 YYEEEE. The CDR3 is made up of 14 amino acids, end residues included. The CDR3 loop is CASSLIYTLGPAMG.

This clone occurred a few times. The V and J genes are TRBV9 and TRBJ1-5, with D tentatively TRBD1 (5 bases). With 4 bases removed from V and 1 base from J, the gap between germline ends came to 12 bases. The germline gives CDR1 SGDLS, CDR2 YYNGEE. The CDR3 has 15 residues. CDR3 sequence reads: CASSLGTGSNQPQHF. CDR3 coding DNA: TGTGCCAGCAGCCTTGGGACGGGAAGCAATCAGCCCCAGCATTTT.